One and the same sample provided the 4 T cell receptor beta chains below, sequenced in a study of vaccination and CD4 T cells after COVID-19. The treatment is: roughly 11-day PBMC culture with coronavirus spike peptide pools or control peptides (ViraFEST assay). Their specific antigens are unknown. The Oncomine TCR Beta short-read assay sequenced DNA from cultured CD4+ T cells. Each CDR3 protein gets one entry after TCRdb re-called the PCR reads with MiXCR. Of roughly 18,000 distinct CDR3 sequences in the sample, just under 80% were seen once. The sample in question was CD4+ T cells from blood, cultured in vitro, obtained after SARS-CoV-2 vaccination. These TCRs come from a human donor who received a COVID-19 vaccine.

J is TRBJ2-5 and V is TRBV7-2; 9 nucleotides line up with TRBD1. Trimming took 8 bases from V and 5 from J; bases not matched to a gene: 9. The V gene's germline CDR1 is SGHTA and CDR2 FQGNSA. This CDR3 comprises 14 residues. The CDR3 loop is CASVDGQGMETQYF. CDR3 sequence (DNA): TGTGCCAGCGTGGACGGACAGGGGATGGAGACCCAGTACTTC.

The rearrangement links TRBV19 to TRBJ2-3, with 10 bases matching TRBD2. Germline-derived CDR1 and CDR2 are LNHDA and SQIVND (reference sequence). The CDR3 consists of 15 residues. J was trimmed by 6 bases and V by 3 bases; bases with no gene match: 6. Here the CDR3 reads CASSITPSGGDTQYF. CDR3 DNA sequence: TGTGCCAGTAGTATTACGCCTAGCGGGGGTGATACGCAGTATTTT.

CDR3 loop: CASSQRQGEDEKLFF. The CDR3 DNA reads as TGTGCCAGCAGCCAGCGACAGGGGGAGGATGAAAAACTGTTTTTT. This rearrangement joins TRBV7-9 to TRBJ1-4, with 9 bases fitting TRBD1. Germline trimming cut 5 bases from V and 6 bases from J; bases unmatched to any gene: 7. This CDR3 has 15 amino acids. Per the germline V gene, CDR1 is SEHNR and CDR2 is FQNEAQ (reference sequence).

This chain uses TRBV20-1 with TRBJ1-2, with D maybe TRBD1 (5 bases). This CDR3 region has 13 residues. Germline V gene data show CDR1 as DFQATT and CDR2 as SNEGSKA (reference sequence). Trimming cost V 2 bases and J 4 bases, with 11 bases left between them. CDR3 region: CSARQGSSYGYTF. The CDR3 region has the DNA TGCAGTGCTAGACAGGGTAGTAGCTATGGCTACACCTTC.